These 28 T cell receptor beta chains share one sample of origin, sequenced in a study of identical twins. Each CDR3 protein is one row after TCRdb ran MiXCR on the 5' RACE reads. In the table there are roughly 690,000 distinct CDR3 sequences, around 21% of which are singletons. These data also formed part of another study, on T cells expressing NK-cell markers.

The sample was PBMCs. All receptors derive from a woman between 18 and 29 years old in good health.

This clonotype has just a few counts. Here the CDR3 DNA reads TGTGCCAGCAGCTTGAAGGGGTGGGAGACCCAGTACTTC. This encodes CASSLKGWETQYF. The chain recombines TRBV5-5 with TRBJ2-5; maybe TRBD1 (5 bases). Trimming left V 1 base short and J 5 bases short, with 9 bases between. This CDR3 region has 13 residues. Germline CDR1 reads SGHKS; CDR2 reads YYEKEE (reference sequence).

J is TRBJ2-7 and V is TRBV12-3 or TRBV12-4, with 9 bases matching TRBD1. The CDR3 loop spans 14 amino acids. The V gene end was trimmed by 7 bases and the J gene end by 1 base; junction bases not matched to a gene: 5. The CDR3 coding sequence is TGTGCCAGCATCGAGGGACAGGGTTCCTACGAGCAGTACTTC. It codes for CASIEGQGSYEQYF.

This clonotype has just a few counts. CDR3: CASSLVLDTEAFF. In DNA form, the CDR3 reads TGTGCCAGCAGCTTGGTACTCGACACTGAAGCTTTCTTT. The chain uses TRBV5-4 and TRBJ1-1; D unresolved. CDR3 length: 13 residues. V lost 0 bases to trimming and J lost 3 bases, with 6 bases between them. Germline loops: CDR1 SGHNT, CDR2 YYREEE (reference sequence).

This clonotype occurred a few times. This chain uses TRBV5-1 with TRBJ2-7; D is tentatively TRBD1 or TRBD2 (5 bases each). This CDR3 spans 16 amino acids. Germline CDR1 is SGHRS and CDR2 is YFSETQ. The V and J ends lost 4 bases and 3 bases respectively, with 20 bases between them. The CDR3 nucleotides read TGCGCCAGCAGCCTGGGACCAAACGTGGGATTCTACGAGCAGTACTTC. Protein sequence: CASSLGPNVGFYEQYF.

The chain has TRBV25-1 and TRBJ2-7; D might be TRBD1 or TRBD2, each matching 6 bases. Trimming pared 0 bases from V and 6 bases from J, leaving 15 bases between. There are 15 residues in the CDR3. Germline V gene lookup returns CDR1 MGHDK and CDR2 SYGVNS. For the CDR3, the DNA is TGTGCCAGCAGTGAATATAGGGGGGCGGATGGCGAGCAGTACTTC. Its protein product is CASSEYRGADGEQYF.

This clonotype was seen only a few times. The chain is built from TRBV7-9 and TRBJ2-3, with D hard to call. Germline V gene data show CDR1 as SEHNR and CDR2 as FQNEAQ (reference sequence). V dropped 1 base and J dropped 0 bases, with 11 bases sitting between them. The CDR3 sequence is 16 residues long. CDR3 sequence: CASSLVWKISTDTQYF. DNA of the CDR3: TGTGCCAGCAGCTTAGTTTGGAAAATTAGCACAGATACGCAGTATTTT. The full variable domain, rest sourced from reference TRBV7-9 and TRBJ2-3, is DTGVSQNPRHKITKRGQNVTFRCDPISEHNRLYWYRQTLGQGPEFLTYFQNEAQLEKSRLLSDRFSAERPKGSFSTLEIQRTEQGDSAMYLCASSLVWKISTDTQYFGPGTRLTVL.

The gene calls are TRBV5-1 and TRBJ2-7, with D uncertain. The CDR3 is made up of 15 amino acids. Trimming removed 0 bases from V and 6 bases from J, with 16 bases in between. Germline CDR1 SGHRS, CDR2 YFSETQ. CDR3 sequence reads: CASSLGPAGLREQYF. The CDR3 coding sequence is TGCGCCAGCAGCTTGGGGCCGGCTGGATTGCGCGAGCAGTACTTC.

This chain uses TRBV5-1 with TRBJ2-2; no reliable D call. The V and J ends lost 0 bases and 0 bases respectively, with 6 bases between them. There are 15 residues in the CDR3. CDR1 SGHRS and CDR2 YFSETQ come from the germline V gene. The CDR3: CASSLETTNTGELFF. The CDR3 nucleotides read TGCGCCAGCAGCTTGGAGACGACGAACACCGGGGAGCTGTTTTTT. The variable domain in full, completed from reference TRBV5-1 and TRBJ2-2, reads KAGVTQTPRYLIKTRGQQVTLSCSPISGHRSVSWYQQTPGQGLQFLFEYFSETQRNKGNFPGRFSGRQFSNSRSEMNVSTLELGDSALYLCASSLETTNTGELFFGEGSRLTVL.

This clonotype has a handful of counts. The rearrangement joins TRBV12-3 or TRBV12-4 to TRBJ2-1; D gene uncertain. V lost 7 bases, J lost 7 bases, and 20 bases lay in between. The CDR3 is made up of 15 amino acids. CDR3 nucleotides: TGTGCCAGCAAGAGCACTGACTTGCAACCGAATGAGCAGTTCTTC. Residues: CASKSTDLQPNEQFF.

CDR3 amino acids: CASSSTRGLAGVYEQYF. The CDR3 DNA follows: TGTGCCAGCAGTTCAACAAGGGGACTAGCGGGAGTCTACGAGCAGTACTTC. The chain has TRBV27 and TRBJ2-7; 14 bases align to TRBD2. The J segment lost 3 bases and the V segment lost 4 bases, leaving 8 bases of the junction unmatched. This CDR3 region has 17 residues. The germline V gene has CDR1 MNHEY and CDR2 SMNVEV (reference sequence).

There are a few counts of this clonotype. This chain links TRBV7-8 with TRBJ1-2; no clear D gene. The V gene's germline CDR1 is SGHVS and CDR2 FQNEAQ. V was cut by 4 bases and J by 1 base, with 10 bases left in between. The length of the CDR3 is 14 residues. In DNA, the CDR3 is TGTGCCAGCAGCTATCTCGCTGATAACTATGGCTACACCTTC. Residues: CASSYLADNYGYTF.

This clonotype has just a few counts. The chain carries TRBV20-1 and TRBJ1-4; D may be TRBD1 (6 bases). The CDR3 has 18 amino acids. Looked up from germline, CDR1 is DFQATT and CDR2 is SNEGSKA (reference sequence). V gave up 5 bases and J gave up 7 bases, with 29 bases separating them. The CDR3 sequence: CSAWTNPGRRGTSEKLFF. In DNA form, the CDR3 reads TGCAGTGCTTGGACCAACCCCGGGAGGCGGGGGACAAGTGAAAAACTGTTTTTT.

This clonotype has only a few counts. The chain uses TRBV6-2 or TRBV6-3 and TRBJ2-1; 9 bases map to TRBD2. This CDR3 has 17 residues. The germline CDR1 and CDR2 sequences are MNHEY and SVGEGT. V dropped 6 bases and J dropped 4; count of bases not matched to a gene: 13. CDR3 nucleotide sequence: TGTGCCAGCAGCCCCCATGGGGCTAGCGGGGTTTACAATGAGCAGTTCTTC. It encodes CASSPHGASGVYNEQFF.

This rearrangement joins TRBV27 to TRBJ2-7, with D possibly TRBD2 on 6 matching bases. CDR3 length equals 16 residues. Germline V gene data show CDR1 as MNHEY and CDR2 as SMNVEV (reference sequence). V lost 2 bases and J 1 base, leaving 15 bases between the germline ends. Here the CDR3 reads CASSLRASAISYEQYF. The CDR3 coding sequence is TGTGCCAGCAGTTTAAGGGCTAGCGCCATTTCCTACGAGCAGTACTTC.

This clonotype has a handful of counts. V and J are TRBV20-1 and TRBJ2-3, with TRBD2 matching 11 bases. CDR3 size: 18 residues. The germline V gene encodes CDR1 DFQATT and CDR2 SNEGSKA (reference sequence). The V gene end was trimmed by 2 bases and the J gene end by 4 bases; junction bases not matched to a gene: 14. CDR3 sequence: CSARFGLAGGRAPDTQYF. CDR3 DNA: TGCAGTGCTAGATTCGGTCTAGCGGGAGGCCGGGCCCCAGATACGCAGTATTTT.

This clonotype was counted between two and nine times. The J gene is TRBJ2-7, the V gene TRBV27, with 8 positions matching TRBD1. The length of the CDR3 is 15 residues. Germline assignment: CDR1 MNHEY and CDR2 SMNVEV (reference sequence). V lost 6 bases to trimming and J lost 5 bases; unmatched junction nucleotides: 12. As DNA, the CDR3 is TGTGCCAGCAGACACAACAGGGGGACCGGTGACGAGCAGTACTTC. It is translated as CASRHNRGTGDEQYF.

The gene calls are TRBV9 and TRBJ2-5, with 7 nucleotides matching TRBD2. CDR3 length: 16 amino acids. Germline CDR1 is SGDLS and CDR2 is YYNGEE. V was pared by 0 bases and J by 5 bases, with 10 bases of the junction left unmatched. The CDR3 nucleotides are TGTGCCAGCAGCGTAGAACCGGCGGGAGAAAGGGAGACCCAGTACTTC. Residues: CASSVEPAGERETQYF.

This clonotype has just a few counts. The chain combines TRBV7-2 with TRBJ2-7; the D gene is possibly TRBD2 (6 bases). In germline, CDR1 is SGHTA, CDR2 FQGNSA. V lost 2 bases and J lost 0, with 8 bases in between. The CDR3 is 14 residues long. The DNA of the CDR3 is TGTGCCAGCAGCTTATGGCGGGACTCCTACGAGCAGTACTTC. Amino acids: CASSLWRDSYEQYF.

V gene TRBV30 combines with J gene TRBJ2-7; 14 bases agree with TRBD2. Per the germline V gene, CDR1 is GTSNPN and CDR2 is SVGIG (reference sequence). V gave up 2 bases and J gave up 5 bases; unmatched junction bases: 11. The CDR3 runs 17 residues. CDR3 coding DNA: TGTGCCTGGAGTTTCCAGGGACTAGCGGGAGCGCGGGACGAGCAGTACTTC. Its protein is CAWSFQGLAGARDEQYF. The whole variable domain, remainder taken from reference TRBV30 and TRBJ2-7, is SQTIHQWPATLVQPVGSPLSLECTVEGTSNPNLYWYRQAAGRGLQLLFYSVGIGQISSEVPQNLSASRPQDRQFILSSKKLLLSDSGFYLCAWSFQGLAGARDEQYFGPGTRLTVT.

This clonotype has more than one count but fewer than ten. The rearrangement links TRBV20-1 to TRBJ2-1; 7 bases fit TRBD2. Germline trimming cut 1 base from V and 0 bases from J; bases unmatched to any gene: 6. CDR1 and CDR2 (germline): DFQATT, SNEGSKA (reference sequence). This CDR3 has 16 residues. Here the CDR3 reads CSARVAGPSSYNEQFF. DNA of the CDR3: TGCAGTGCTAGAGTAGCGGGCCCGAGCTCCTACAATGAGCAGTTCTTC.

J is TRBJ2-7 and V is TRBV11-3; 8 nucleotides align to TRBD2. The CDR3 sequence is 14 residues long. Unmatched junction bases numbered 7, after V lost 5 bases and J lost 4 bases. The germline V gene encodes CDR1 SGHNT and CDR2 YENEEA. The CDR3 loop reads CASSLISGKYEQYF. CDR3 bases: TGTGCCAGCAGCCTCATTAGCGGGAAATACGAGCAGTACTTC.

The J gene is TRBJ2-1, the V gene TRBV11-2; no reliable D call. The V gene's germline CDR1 is SGHAT and CDR2 FQNNGV. The CDR3 loop spans 15 amino acids. V was cut by 7 bases and J by 4 bases, with 17 bases left in between. The CDR3 sequence: CASTVGSPAYNEQFF. In nucleotides, the CDR3 is TGTGCCAGCACCGTGGGGTCGCCGGCATACAATGAGCAGTTCTTC.

The chain couples TRBV6-5 to TRBJ1-2, with D possibly TRBD1 on 5 matching bases. Between the trimmed V and J ends, which lost 2 bases and 8 bases, there was a span of 9 bases. CDR1 MNHEY and CDR2 SVGAGI come from the germline V gene. CDR3 size: 12 residues. In DNA form, the CDR3 reads TGTGCCAGCAGTTACGGGGGGGTAGGCTACACCTTC. This translates into CASSYGGVGYTF.

The chain is built from TRBV7-2 and TRBJ2-1, with TRBD1 identical over 8 bases. CDR3 length: 17 residues. V was pared by 1 base and J by 5 bases, with 10 bases of the junction left unmatched. The germline CDR1 and CDR2 sequences are SGHTA and FQGNSA. The CDR3 DNA follows: TGTGCCAGCAGCTTAGTTTCTCGAACAGGGGGAAACAATGAGCAGTTCTTC. Amino acids: CASSLVSRTGGNNEQFF.

This chain uses TRBV20-1 with TRBJ2-7, with 10 bases lining up with TRBD2. CDR3 size: 13 residues. After removal of 5 bases from V and 5 bases from J, the junction contained 6 bases not matched to a gene. Germline-derived CDR1 and CDR2 are DFQATT and SNEGSKA (reference sequence). CDR3 sequence reads: CSALAGGLHEQYF. The CDR3 nucleotides read TGCAGTGCTTTAGCGGGGGGCCTTCACGAGCAGTACTTC.

The gene calls are TRBV10-1 and TRBJ2-7, with D possibly being TRBD2 (6 bases). The CDR3 has 13 residues. Trimming removed 1 base at V and 7 bases at J, with 11 bases between. In germline, CDR1 is WNHNN, CDR2 SYGVQD (reference sequence). The DNA of the CDR3 is TGCGCCAGCAGTGAGTGGAGGGCGGGTGAGCAGTACTTC. Translating gives CASSEWRAGEQYF.

CDR3 sequence: CASSFSPGGEKLFF. DNA of the CDR3: TGTGCCAGCAGTTTTTCTCCGGGTGGAGAAAAACTGTTTTTT. The rearrangement uses TRBV12-3 or TRBV12-4 and TRBJ1-4; D remains unclear. V gave up 3 bases and J gave up 8 bases, with 13 bases separating them. The CDR3 is 14 amino acids.

In its sample, this clonotype was seen a few times. The J gene is TRBJ1-4, the V gene TRBV3-1, with D maybe TRBD1 (6 bases). Germline values: CDR1 LGHDT, CDR2 YNNKEL (reference sequence). CDR3 length: 14 residues. The V end lost 4 bases, the J end lost 8 bases, and 14 bases lay between the germline ends. CDR3 coding DNA: TGTGCCAGCAGCCGAGGGGGGCCAGGGGAAAAACTGTTTTTT. It is translated as CASSRGGPGEKLFF. Variable domain in full (rest from reference TRBV3-1 and TRBJ1-4): DTAVSQTPKYLVTQMGNDKSIKCEQNLGHDTMYWYKQDSKKFLKIMFSYNNKELIINETVPNRFSPKSPDKAHLNLHINSLELGDSAVYFCASSRGGPGEKLFFGSGTQLSVL.